Here is one T cell receptor (beta chain) with its context. The sample is drawn from a study of T cells in localized non-small cell lung cancer. Germline loops: CDR1 MNHGY, CDR2 SAAAGT. This CDR3 region has 14 residues. Trimming took off 6 bases at V and 7 bases at J, with 18 bases between the two ends. Assay: immunoSEQ multiplex PCR; the TCRdb copy retains only in-frame clones and omits some. The sample lists about 1,900 clones, around a third occurring once. The TCR sequence derives from a female donor older than 55 with stage I squamous cell lung carcinoma. The J gene is TRBJ2-5, the V gene TRBV6-8; no firm D call. The starting material was lung tumor tissue, obtained before any cancer treatment. The CDR3 region has the DNA TGTGCCAGCAGGGACCGGTGGGGTTCTGGGACCCAGTACTTC. It translates to CASRDRWGSGTQYF.